Below are 22 T cell receptor beta chains sequenced from a single sample in a study of tumor and adjacent non-tumor tissue in lung cancer. This sample's RNA came from whole unsorted tissue. Three rounds of nested PCR, following a modified ARM-PCR protocol, produced the TCRbeta library. TCRdb passed the multiplex PCR reads through MiXCR, listing each CDR3 protein once. This table holds 220,000 or so distinct CDR3 sequences, over 55% found once. The sequencing sample was made of lung tumor tissue. The receptors originated from a man aged 60 to 75 with non-small cell lung cancer.

Concerning this clonotype: Because it lacks the conserved phenylalanine or tryptophan at the end, this CDR3 is likely a read error. The chain uses TRBV20-1 and TRBJ1-5; 8 bases line up with TRBD1. The CDR3 is made up of 13 amino acids. Germline V gene lookup returns CDR1 DFQATT and CDR2 SNEGSKA (reference sequence). V gave up 4 bases and J gave up 10 bases; unmatched junction bases: 9. The CDR3 region is CSAKAQGDQPQHS. The CDR3 region has the DNA TGCAGTGCTAAAGCACAGGGGGACCAACCCCAGCATTCT.

This clonotype appeared a single time. The junction shows a germline mismatch at one end, possibly a read error. The CDR3 coding sequence is TGCAGTGCTAGAGTCCCAACCGGGGTGAGCTCCTACAATGTGCAGTTCTTC. The encoded protein is CSARVPTGVSSYNVQFF. The chain uses TRBV20-1 and TRBJ2-1, with TRBD2 as a possible D gene (5 bases). CDR3 length: 17 amino acids. The germline gives CDR1 DFQATT, CDR2 SNEGSKA (reference sequence).

The rearrangement uses TRBV29-1 and TRBJ2-7, with a possible D match to TRBD2 (5 bases). V lost 8 bases to trimming and J lost 5 bases, with 10 bases between them. From germline, CDR1 is SQVTM and CDR2 ANQGSEA. This CDR3 region has 10 residues. CDR3 coding DNA: TGCAGCACTCGGGATGACGAGCAGTACTTC. Its protein product is CSTRDDEQYF.

The rearrangement uses TRBV12-3 or TRBV12-4 and TRBJ1-2; 11 bases are a match to TRBD1. The ends lost 6 bases at V and 11 bases at J; junction bases unmatched: 8. The CDR3 is 13 residues long. Written as DNA, the CDR3 is TGTGCCAGCAGCACACAGGGACAGGGGGATTACACCTTC. Translating gives CASSTQGQGDYTF.

Concerning this clonotype itself: Since no conserved phenylalanine or tryptophan closes the CDR3, a read error is the likely cause. The chain links TRBV6-1 to TRBJ2-3; D tentatively reads TRBD1 or TRBD2 (5 bases each). This CDR3 has 13 amino acids. Trimming pared 11 bases from V and 3 bases from J, leaving 15 bases between. Germline V gene lookup returns CDR1 MNHNS and CDR2 SASEGT. The CDR3 DNA reads as TGTGCCGGATCGGGACCTTATACAGATACGCAGTATTCT. Its protein product is CAGSGPYTDTQYS.

The V gene is TRBV20-1, the J gene TRBJ2-3; 9 positions agree with TRBD2. The germline CDR1 and CDR2 sequences are DFQATT and SNEGSKA (reference sequence). The ends lost 5 bases at V and 1 base at J; junction bases unmatched: 4. The CDR3 loop spans 14 amino acids. CDR3 in amino acids: CSAPPSGGTDTQYF. CDR3 DNA: TGCAGTGCTCCCCCTAGCGGGGGCACAGATACGCAGTATTTT.

The V gene is TRBV24-1, the J gene TRBJ1-1, with a possible D match to TRBD1 (6 bases). The CDR3 runs 12 residues. Germline V gives CDR1 KGHDR, CDR2 SFDVKD. V was pared by 7 bases and J by 10 bases, with 15 bases between. The CDR3 here is CATSGGTGRAFF. CDR3 sequence (DNA): TGTGCCACCAGCGGGGGCACGGGGCGAGCTTTCTTT.

The rearrangement uses TRBV29-1 and TRBJ2-7; 8 nucleotides align to TRBD1. The V segment lost 6 bases and the J segment 3 bases; nucleotides outside the gene matches: 13. The CDR3 contains 15 residues. CDR1 and CDR2 from the germline V gene are SQVTM and ANQGSEA. The DNA for the CDR3 is TGCAGCGTATCTACCGGGACAGGTGTATACTACGAGCAGTACTTC. This encodes CSVSTGTGVYYEQYF.

Regarding this clonotype: This may be a read error: a much more frequent sequence differs by one nucleotide. The chain joins TRBV6-1 to TRBJ1-3; D not resolved. V was clipped by 2 bases and J by 2 bases, with 10 bases between them. In germline, CDR1 is MNHNS, CDR2 SASEGT. The CDR3 runs to 15 residues. The CDR3 reads CASSERAVAGNTIYF. The CDR3 nucleotides are TGTGCCAGCAGTGAAAGGGCGGTTGCTGGAAACACCATATATTTT.

Of note for this clonotype: Because it lacks the conserved phenylalanine or tryptophan at the end, this CDR3 is likely a read error. The CDR3 DNA sequence: TGTGCCAGCAGTTACCCAGCCTGGGAGGTTGAGCAGTTCTCC. Encoded protein: CASSYPAWEVEQFS. This rearrangement joins TRBV6-2 or TRBV6-3 to TRBJ2-1, with D tentatively TRBD2 (6 bases). Germline V CDR1 and CDR2: MNHEY, SVGEGT. V gave up 2 bases and J gave up 9 bases, with 14 bases separating them. The CDR3 is 14 amino acids.

The table lists this clonotype with a count of one. In this CDR3 the conserved last residue, phenylalanine or tryptophan, is missing, so a read error is likely. The chain uses TRBV20-1 and TRBJ2-6; TRBD1 aligns across 9 bases. The CDR3 has 17 residues. Looked up from germline, CDR1 is DFQATT and CDR2 is SNEGSKA (reference sequence). The CDR3 region is CSAYPHRGLSEANVLTS. CDR3 DNA sequence: TGCAGTGCTTATCCGCACAGGGGGCTGTCTGAGGCCAACGTCCTGACTTCC.

To note about this clonotype: This may be a read error, as it is one base from a much larger clone. The rearrangement links TRBV4-2 to TRBJ2-5; D could derive from TRBD1 or TRBD2 (5 bases each). Trimming stripped 10 bases from V and 5 bases from J, with 14 bases between. The CDR3 loop spans 12 amino acids. Germline V gene lookup returns CDR1 LGHNA and CDR2 YNFKEQ. CDR3 loop: CANKGSGETQYF. DNA of the CDR3: TGTGCCAACAAGGGGAGTGGGGAGACCCAGTACTTC.

This clonotype was observed at least ten times. The V gene is TRBV4-2, the J gene TRBJ1-6; weak D call: TRBD1 (5 bases). Germline CDR1 is LGHNA and CDR2 is YNFKEQ. This CDR3 region has 16 residues. Deletions cut 1 base from V and 9 bases from J, with 16 bases between. This CDR3 is CASSQVHNRWGSPLHF. CDR3 in DNA: TGTGCCAGCAGCCAAGTCCACAACAGGTGGGGTTCACCCCTCCACTTT.

This chain joins TRBV5-4 and TRBJ2-5; either TRBD1 or TRBD2 may fit D (5 bases each). This CDR3 is 15 amino acids long. Germline V gives CDR1 SGHNT, CDR2 YYREEE (reference sequence). Trimming left V 0 bases short and J 10 bases short, with 19 bases between. CDR3 DNA sequence: TGTGCCAGCAGCTTGGAAGGCGGGCAGGGCCAGATCCAGTACTTC. It yields the protein CASSLEGGQGQIQYF.

The table lists this clonotype with a few counts. This chain connects TRBV7-9 to TRBJ2-7; 10 bases are shared with TRBD1. From germline, CDR1 is SEHNR and CDR2 FQNEAQ (reference sequence). V was pared by 3 bases and J by 5 bases, with 7 bases of the junction left unmatched. The length of the CDR3 is 15 residues. Here the CDR3 DNA reads TGTGCCAGCAGCTTTTCCGGGACAGGGGTCAACGAGCAGTACTTC. Translation gives CASSFSGTGVNEQYF. Drawing the rest from reference TRBV7-9 and TRBJ2-7, the complete variable domain is DTGVSQNPRHKITKRGQNVTFRCDPISEHNRLYWYRQTLGQGPEFLTYFQNEAQLEKSRLLSDRFSAERPKGSFSTLEIQRTEQGDSAMYLCASSFSGTGVNEQYFGPGTRLTVT.

To note about this clonotype: The junction departs from germline at one end; a sequencing error may be responsible. CDR3 DNA sequence: TGTGTCAGCAATCCGGGATACGGAGGCTACACCTTC. It is translated as CVSNPGYGGYTF. The V gene is TRBV12-3 or TRBV12-4, the J gene TRBJ1-2, with D uncertain. The CDR3 extends over 12 amino acids.

This chain links TRBV7-9 with TRBJ1-1, with D hard to call. The CDR3 is 15 residues long. Germline loops: CDR1 SEHNR, CDR2 FQNEAQ (reference sequence). CDR3 bases: TGTGACACCAGCCCCCTATCTTCAGTGAACACTGAAGCTTTCTTT. It is translated as CDTSPLSSVNTEAFF.

A note on this clonotype: Germline is not matched at one junction end, which may reflect a read error. The CDR3 region has the DNA TGTGCCAGCAGCCCGACAGGAAACAATCAGCCCCAGCGTTTT. Protein sequence: CASSPTGNNQPQRF. This sequence joins TRBV6-2 or TRBV6-3 and TRBJ1-5; a weak D match, TRBD1 (6 bases). The CDR3 has 14 residues. Germline V CDR1 and CDR2: MNHEY, SVGEGT.

This chain links TRBV6-5 with TRBJ1-4; D gene ambiguous. Trimming left V 0 bases short and J 7 bases short, with 12 bases between. Germline-derived CDR1 and CDR2 are MNHEY and SVGAGI. This CDR3 region has 15 residues. This chain's CDR3 is CASSYSQRVREKLFF. The CDR3 coding sequence is TGTGCCAGCAGTTACTCGCAAAGGGTTCGTGAAAAACTGTTTTTT.

About this clonotype: One end of the junction is discordant with germline, which a read error may explain. The genes are TRBV30 and TRBJ1-4; the D gene is possibly TRBD1 (5 bases). This CDR3 region has 13 residues. CDR1 is GTSNPN, CDR2 SVGIG, per germline (reference sequence). CDR3 residues: CAWSMGRFETLFF. CDR3 DNA sequence: TGTGCCTGGAGTATGGGGCGGTTTGAAACACTGTTTTTT.

As concerns this clonotype: The junction does not match germline at one end; this may be a read error. This CDR3 is CVSRDVSGRAQEQYF. DNA of the CDR3: TGTGTCAGCAGGGACGTTAGCGGGAGGGCCCAAGAGCAGTACTTC. V gene TRBV6-2 or TRBV6-3 combines with J gene TRBJ2-7; 11 positions agree with TRBD2. CDR1 and CDR2 (germline): MNHEY, SVGEGT. The CDR3 runs to 15 residues.

This clonotype was observed at least ten times. The chain links TRBV12-3 or TRBV12-4 to TRBJ2-3, with D possibly TRBD2 on 6 matching bases. This CDR3 is 15 amino acids long. V was cut by 11 bases and J by 0 bases, with 18 bases left in between. In nucleotides, the CDR3 is TGTGCCCGCCGTGGAGGGAGGAATAGCACAGATACGCAGTATTTT. Its translation is CARRGGRNSTDTQYF.